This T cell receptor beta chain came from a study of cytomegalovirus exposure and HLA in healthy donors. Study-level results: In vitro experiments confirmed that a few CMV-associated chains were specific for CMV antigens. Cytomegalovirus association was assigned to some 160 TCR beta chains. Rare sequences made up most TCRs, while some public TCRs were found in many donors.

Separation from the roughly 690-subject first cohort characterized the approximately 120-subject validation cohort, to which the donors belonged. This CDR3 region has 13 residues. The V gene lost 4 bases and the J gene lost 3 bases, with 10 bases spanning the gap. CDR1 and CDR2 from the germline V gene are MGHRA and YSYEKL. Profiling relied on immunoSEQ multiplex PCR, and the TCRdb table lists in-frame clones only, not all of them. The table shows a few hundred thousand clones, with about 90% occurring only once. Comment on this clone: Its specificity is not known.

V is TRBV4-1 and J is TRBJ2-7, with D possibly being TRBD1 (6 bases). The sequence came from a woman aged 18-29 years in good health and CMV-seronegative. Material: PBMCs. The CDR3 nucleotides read TGCGCCAGCAGCCTTGGACAGAGCTACGAGCAGTACTTC. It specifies CASSLGQSYEQYF.